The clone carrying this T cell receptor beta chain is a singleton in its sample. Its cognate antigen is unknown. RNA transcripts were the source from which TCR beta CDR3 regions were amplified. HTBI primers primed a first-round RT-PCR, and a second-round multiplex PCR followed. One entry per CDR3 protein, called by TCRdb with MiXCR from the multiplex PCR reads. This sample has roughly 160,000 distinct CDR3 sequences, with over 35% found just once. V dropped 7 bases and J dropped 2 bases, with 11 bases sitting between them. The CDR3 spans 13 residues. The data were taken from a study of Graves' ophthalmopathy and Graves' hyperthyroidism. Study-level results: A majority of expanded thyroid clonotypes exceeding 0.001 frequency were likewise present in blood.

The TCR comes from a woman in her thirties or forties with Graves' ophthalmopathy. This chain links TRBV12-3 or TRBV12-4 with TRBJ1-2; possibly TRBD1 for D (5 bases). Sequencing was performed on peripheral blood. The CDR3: CASTASGNYGYTF. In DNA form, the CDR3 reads TGTGCCAGCACCGCCTCAGGGAACTATGGCTACACCTTC.